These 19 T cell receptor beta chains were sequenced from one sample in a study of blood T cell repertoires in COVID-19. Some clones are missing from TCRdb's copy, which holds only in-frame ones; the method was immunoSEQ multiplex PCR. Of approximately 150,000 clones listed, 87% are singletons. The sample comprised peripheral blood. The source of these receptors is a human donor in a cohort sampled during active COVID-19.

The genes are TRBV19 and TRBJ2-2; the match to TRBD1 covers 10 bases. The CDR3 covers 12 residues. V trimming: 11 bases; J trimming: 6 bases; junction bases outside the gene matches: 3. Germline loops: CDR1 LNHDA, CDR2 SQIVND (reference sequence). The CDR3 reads CAGGTGAGELFF. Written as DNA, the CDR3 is TGTGCCGGGGGGACAGGGGCCGGGGAGCTGTTTTTT.

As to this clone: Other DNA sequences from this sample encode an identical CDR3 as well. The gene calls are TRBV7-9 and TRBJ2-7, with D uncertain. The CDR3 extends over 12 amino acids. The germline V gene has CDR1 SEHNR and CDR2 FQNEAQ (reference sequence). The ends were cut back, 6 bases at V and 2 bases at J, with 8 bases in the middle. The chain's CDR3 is CASSPAAYEQYF. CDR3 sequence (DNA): TGTGCCAGCAGTCCCGCGGCCTACGAGCAGTACTTC.

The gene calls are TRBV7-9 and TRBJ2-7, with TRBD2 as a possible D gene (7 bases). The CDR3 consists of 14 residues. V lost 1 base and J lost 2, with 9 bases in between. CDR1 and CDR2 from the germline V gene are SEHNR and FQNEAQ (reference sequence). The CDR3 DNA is TGTGCCAGCAGCTTAGGGGAGGGGGCCTACGAGCAGTACTTC. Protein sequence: CASSLGEGAYEQYF.

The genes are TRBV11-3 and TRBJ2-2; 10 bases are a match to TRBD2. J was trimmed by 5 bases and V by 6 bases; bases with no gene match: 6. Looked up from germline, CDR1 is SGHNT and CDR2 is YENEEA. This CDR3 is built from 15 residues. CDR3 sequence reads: CASSLRTSGTGELFF. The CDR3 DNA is TGTGCCAGCAGTCTGAGGACTAGCGGTACCGGGGAGCTGTTTTTT.

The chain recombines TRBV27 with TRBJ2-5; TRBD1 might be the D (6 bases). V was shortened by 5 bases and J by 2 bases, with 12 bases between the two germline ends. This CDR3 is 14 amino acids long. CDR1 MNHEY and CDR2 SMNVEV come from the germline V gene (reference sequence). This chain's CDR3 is CASSGTPLQETQYF. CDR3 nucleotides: TGTGCCAGCAGTGGGACACCTCTACAAGAGACCCAGTACTTC.

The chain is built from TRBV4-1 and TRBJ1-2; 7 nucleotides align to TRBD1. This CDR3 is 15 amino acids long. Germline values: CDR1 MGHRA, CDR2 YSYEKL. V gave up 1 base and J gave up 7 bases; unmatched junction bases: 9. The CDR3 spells CASSQARDSLLGYTF. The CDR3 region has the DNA TGCGCCAGCAGCCAAGCCCGGGACAGCCTACTTGGCTACACCTTC.

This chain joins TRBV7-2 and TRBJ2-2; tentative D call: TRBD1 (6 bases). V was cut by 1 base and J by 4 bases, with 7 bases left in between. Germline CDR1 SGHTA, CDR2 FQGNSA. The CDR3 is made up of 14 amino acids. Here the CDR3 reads CASSLVQGTGELFF. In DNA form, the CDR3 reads TGTGCCAGCAGCTTAGTACAGGGCACCGGGGAGCTGTTTTTT.

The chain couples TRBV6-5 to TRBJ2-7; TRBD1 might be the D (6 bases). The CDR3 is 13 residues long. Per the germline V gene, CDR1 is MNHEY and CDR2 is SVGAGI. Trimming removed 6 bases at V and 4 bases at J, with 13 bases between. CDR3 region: CASRQGQLYEQYF. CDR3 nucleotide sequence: TGTGCCAGCAGACAAGGACAGCTATACGAGCAGTACTTC.

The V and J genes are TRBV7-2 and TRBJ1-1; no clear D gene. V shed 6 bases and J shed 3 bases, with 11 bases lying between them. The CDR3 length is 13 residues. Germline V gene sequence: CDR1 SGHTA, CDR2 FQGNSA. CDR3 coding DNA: TGTGCCAGCAGACTACTCGGGGACACTGAAGCTTTCTTT. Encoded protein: CASRLLGDTEAFF.

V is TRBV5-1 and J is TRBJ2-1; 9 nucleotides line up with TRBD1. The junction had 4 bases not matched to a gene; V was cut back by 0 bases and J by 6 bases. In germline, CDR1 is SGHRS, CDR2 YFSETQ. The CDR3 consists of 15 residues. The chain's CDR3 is CASSLGQGEFNEQFF. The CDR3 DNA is TGCGCCAGCAGCTTGGGACAGGGGGAGTTCAATGAGCAGTTCTTC.

The CDR3 sequence is CSVEDPEGVNEQFF. The DNA of the CDR3 is TGCAGCGTTGAAGATCCCGAGGGGGTTAATGAGCAGTTCTTC. The V and J genes are TRBV29-1 and TRBJ2-1; a possible D gene is TRBD1 (6 bases). CDR3 length: 14 residues. With 0 bases removed from V and 7 bases from J, the gap between germline ends came to 13 bases. Germline assignment: CDR1 SQVTM and CDR2 ANQGSEA.

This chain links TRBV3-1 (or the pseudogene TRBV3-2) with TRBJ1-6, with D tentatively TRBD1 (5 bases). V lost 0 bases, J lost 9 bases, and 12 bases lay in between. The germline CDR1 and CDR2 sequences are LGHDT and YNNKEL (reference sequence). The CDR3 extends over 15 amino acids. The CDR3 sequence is CASSQESQGLSPLHF. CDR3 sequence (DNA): TGTGCCAGCAGCCAAGAATCCCAGGGACTTTCACCCCTCCACTTT.

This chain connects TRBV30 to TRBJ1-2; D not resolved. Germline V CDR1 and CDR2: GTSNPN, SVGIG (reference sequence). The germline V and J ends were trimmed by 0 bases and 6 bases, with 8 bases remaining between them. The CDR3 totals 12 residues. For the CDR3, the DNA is TGTGCCTGGAGTGTAGGAGGGAATGGCTACACCTTC. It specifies CAWSVGGNGYTF.

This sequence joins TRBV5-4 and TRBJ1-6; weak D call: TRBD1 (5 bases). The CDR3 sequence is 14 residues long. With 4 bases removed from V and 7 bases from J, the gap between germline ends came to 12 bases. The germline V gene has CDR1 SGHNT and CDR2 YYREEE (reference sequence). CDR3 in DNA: TGTGCCAGCAGCATGGACCGGGGGAATTCACCCCTCCACTTT. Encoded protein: CASSMDRGNSPLHF.

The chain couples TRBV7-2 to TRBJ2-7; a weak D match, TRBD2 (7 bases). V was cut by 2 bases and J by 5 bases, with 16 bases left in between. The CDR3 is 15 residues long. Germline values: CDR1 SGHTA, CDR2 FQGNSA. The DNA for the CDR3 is TGTGCCAGCAGCTTATTCGGGGGGCGAATGAACGAGCAGTACTTC. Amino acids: CASSLFGGRMNEQYF.

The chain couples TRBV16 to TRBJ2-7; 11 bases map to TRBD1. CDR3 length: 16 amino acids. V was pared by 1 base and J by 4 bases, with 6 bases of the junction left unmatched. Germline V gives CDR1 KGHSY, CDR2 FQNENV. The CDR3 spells CASSQYRDRGIYEQYF. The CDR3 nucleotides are TGTGCCAGCAGCCAATACCGGGACAGGGGGATTTACGAGCAGTACTTC.

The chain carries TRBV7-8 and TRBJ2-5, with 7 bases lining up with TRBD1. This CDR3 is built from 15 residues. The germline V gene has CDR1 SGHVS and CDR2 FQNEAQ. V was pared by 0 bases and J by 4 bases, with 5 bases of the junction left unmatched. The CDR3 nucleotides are TGTGCCAGCAGCTTAGCCAGGGGGTTGGCAGAGACCCAGTACTTC. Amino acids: CASSLARGLAETQYF.

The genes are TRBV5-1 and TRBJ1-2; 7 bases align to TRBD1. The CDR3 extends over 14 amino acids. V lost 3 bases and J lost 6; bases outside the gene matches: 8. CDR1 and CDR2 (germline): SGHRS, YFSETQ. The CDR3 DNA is TGCGCCAGCAGCTACGACAGGGCTGTTAATGGCTACACCTTC. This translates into CASSYDRAVNGYTF.

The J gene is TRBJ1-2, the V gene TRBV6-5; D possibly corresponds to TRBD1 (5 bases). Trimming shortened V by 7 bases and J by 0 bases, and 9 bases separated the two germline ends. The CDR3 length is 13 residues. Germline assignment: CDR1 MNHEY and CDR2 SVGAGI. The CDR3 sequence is CASNTGTNYGYTF. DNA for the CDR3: TGTGCCAGCAACACAGGAACTAACTATGGCTACACCTTC.